This T cell receptor beta chain was observed in a study of shared clonotypes between healthy human individuals (dated by TCRdb to the early 2020s). With regard to the full study: Three men and two women, aged 18 to 49 years, made up the cohort. For each donor, three plates each were used for CD4 naive and CD4 memory, two plates were used for CD8 naive, and one plate was used for CD8 memory. To estimate repertoire size and how much clonotype sharing occurs between individuals, the study deeply sequenced the blood TCR repertoires of roughly 5 healthy adults. Libraries were prepared and TCR repertoires were sequenced by different laboratories using diverse techniques, in order to increase sequencing depth and limit assay-specific biases. Per donor, leukapheresis produced somewhere between about 0.85 and 8.9 billion PBMCs. Paper-wide results and their limitations: Based on pairwise subsampling, the degree of clonotype sharing among donors was expected to be affected by sequencing depth. Clonotypes shared by all four sorted-subset donors showed higher generation probabilities than non-shared clonotypes. Because the study included only a small number of donors, the genetic and exposure-history diversity represented was limited. Rarefaction of sorted-subset datasets indicated incomplete sequencing despite the large sequencing depth. Larger estimated clonotype richness was generally found for naive subsets than for memory subsets. Sampling was restricted to blood, and TCR repertoires in tissue are likely to differ from TCR repertoires in blood. Roughly 5% of naive CD4, roughly 3.5% of naive CD8, roughly 2.4% of memory CD4, and about 0.4% of memory CD8 clonotypes were shared across a few donors.

Of note for this clone: Its antigen is still unknown. Per-base quality was not reported, and no clone a single base away is much larger than it.

TCR CDR3 regions were amplified from genomic DNA by multiplex PCR using the deep immunoSEQ assay. For each cell subset, the extracted genomic DNA was distributed evenly across all wells of several immunoSEQ 96-well plates, and each plate served as one replicate. For sorted subsets, approximately 190 ng of genomic DNA, equivalent to 25,000 to 30,000 T cell genomes, went into each replicate PCR. Purified libraries were quantified with a Qubit 3.0 fluorometer, sized on a Bioanalyzer 2100, and re-quantified with the KAPA Library Quantification kit. Every immunoSEQ 96-well plate was sequenced on a dedicated single-read 150-cycle Illumina NextSeq 550 flow cell. Per the source publication's procedure: The immunoSEQ output contained only junctional sequences without quality scores, so filtering could not match that applied to full-length reads. To assign V/J genes and CDR3, sequences were annotated against IMGT germline references using PyIR, a Python wrapper for IgBLAST v1.9. Reads with weak V/J assignments (E-value above 1e-6), missing CDR3, stop codons, out-of-frame junctions, or ambiguous translated residues were removed. A V3J clonotype was defined by an identical inferred V gene, J gene, and CDR3 amino acid sequence. Percentage overlap between repertoires was calculated by dividing the number of shared unique clonotypes by the size of the smaller repertoire. RTK rarefaction, the Chao1 estimator, and Recon v2.1 estimates of unobserved clonotypes were used to assess repertoire richness. OLGA was used to compute generation probabilities for all TCRbeta clonotypes that the gDNA method yielded from a handful of donors. Entries here come from immuneACCESS through TCRdb and include only in-frame sequences with V and J called. Some clones fail to appear in such tables; in the studies checked, an unresolved V gene covers under half of the shortfall, and the cause of the remainder is unknown. V, J and clone size were drawn from that table, and D and trimming were deduced from the DNA. For this sample there are around 1.9 million clones; around 95% appear just once. Around 1.7% of the sample comes from the top ten.

CD8 naive samples were obtained by positive selection for CCR7 among CD45RO-negative cells, yielding a CD45RA+CCR7+ population from which TemRA cells were excluded. The donors were healthy, HIV-negative adults who had no recently reported acute infections or vaccinations. Only Caucasian adults living in Nashville, Tennessee, USA were represented among the donors. After blood collection by leukapheresis, PBMCs were isolated using Ficoll-Histopaque density gradient centrifugation and then cryopreserved in the vapor phase of liquid nitrogen. Purity and quantity of every magnetically sorted T cell population were checked by analytical flow cytometry. Genomic DNA was isolated from each sorted fraction and quantified by UV absorbance on a Nanodrop 2000c. The sequence was collected from a man aged 18 to 29 in good health. Some clones in this sample may be carry-over from other donors' samples. Sample: naive CD8+ T cells from PBMCs. The meaning of the sample's cell subset or site label: CD45RA+CCR7+.

The CDR3: CAWKFQGQGLMETQYF. Read as DNA, the sequence is TGTGCCTGGAAATTTCAGGGACAGGGGCTTATGGAGACCCAGTACTTC. The chain joins TRBV30 to TRBJ2-5; 10 bases in the middle match TRBD1. V is pruned by 4 bases and J by 5 bases, leaving 13 bases of the junction without a gene match. Sequences GTSNPN (CDR1) and SVGIG (CDR2) are obtained from the germline V gene (reference sequence). The CDR3 sequence holds 16 residues, the cysteine and phenylalanine included. This entry keeps only the CDR3 DNA: 48 bases, framed from base 1.